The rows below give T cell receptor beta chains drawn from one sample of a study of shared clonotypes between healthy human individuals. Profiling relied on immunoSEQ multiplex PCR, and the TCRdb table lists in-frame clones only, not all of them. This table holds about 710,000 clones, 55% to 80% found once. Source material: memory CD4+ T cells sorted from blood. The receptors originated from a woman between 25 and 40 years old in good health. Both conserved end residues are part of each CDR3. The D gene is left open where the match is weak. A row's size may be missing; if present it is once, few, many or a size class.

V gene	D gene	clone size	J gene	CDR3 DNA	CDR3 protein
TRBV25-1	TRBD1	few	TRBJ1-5	TGTGCCAGCAGTGGACCTACAGGGGGCGCGGGCAATCAGCCCCAGCATTTT	CASSGPTGGAGNQPQHF
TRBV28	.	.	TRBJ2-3	TGTGCCAGCAGATCCCAATGGAGCGGCCCCACAGATACGCAGTATTTT	CASRSQWSGPTDTQYF
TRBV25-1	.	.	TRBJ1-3	TGTGCCAGCAGTGAGGGGTGGGCCTCTGGAAACACCATATATTTT	CASSEGWASGNTIYF
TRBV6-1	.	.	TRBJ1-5	TGTGCCAGCAGGACGGACCATCAGCCCCAGCATTTT	CASRTDHQPQHF
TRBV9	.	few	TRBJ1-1	TGTGCCAGCAGCGCTCAAACCGGGACACCTCCTTTCTTT	CASSAQTGTPPFF
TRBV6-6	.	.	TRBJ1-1	TGTGCCAGCAGAACCAACGAAAGAAGCCCTGAAGCTTTCTTT	CASRTNERSPEAFF
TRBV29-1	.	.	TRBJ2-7	TGCAGCGTTGCAGGTTCCTACGAGCAGTACTTC	CSVAGSYEQYF
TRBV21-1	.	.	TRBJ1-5	TGTGCCAGCAGCAAAGGGGACAGAAGCAATCAGCCCCAGCATTTT	CASSKGDRSNQPQHF
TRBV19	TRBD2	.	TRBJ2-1	TGTGCCAGTAGTATAGTAGGTCCCGGGAGGCGAAATGAGCAGTTCTTC	CASSIVGPGRRNEQFF
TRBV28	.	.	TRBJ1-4	TGTGCCAGCAGTTTAATTACAGCCTTGGGTGAAAAACTGTTTTTT	CASSLITALGEKLFF
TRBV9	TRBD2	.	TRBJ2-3	TGTGCCAGCAGCGTAAGCGGGAGAGGGACAGATACGCAGTATTTT	CASSVSGRGTDTQYF
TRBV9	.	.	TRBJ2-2	TGTGCCAGCAGCGTAAGAAGAACGAACACCGGGGAGCTGTTTTTT	CASSVRRTNTGELFF
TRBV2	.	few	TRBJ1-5	TGTGCCAGCAGTGTCAGGGGTCAGCCCCAGCATTTT	CASSVRGQPQHF
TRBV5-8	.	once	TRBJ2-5	TGTGCCAGCAGCTTGGGACTACGGGTGACCCAGTACTTC	CASSLGLRVTQYF
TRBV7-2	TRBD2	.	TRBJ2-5	TGTGCCAGCAGCCCGATAACTAGCGGGAGGGCGGGAGAGACCCAGTACTTC	CASSPITSGRAGETQYF
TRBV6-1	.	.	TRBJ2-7	TGTGCCAGCAGTGAAAACAGGGTTGGGGAGCAGTACTTC	CASSENRVGEQYF
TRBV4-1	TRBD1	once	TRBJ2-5	TGCGCTAGCAGGGGGCTTATGTCGGAGACCCAGTACTTC	CASRGLMSETQYF
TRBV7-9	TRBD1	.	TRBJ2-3	TGTGCCAGCAGCCAGGGACAGGGAAGCACAGATACGCAGTATTTT	CASSQGQGSTDTQYF
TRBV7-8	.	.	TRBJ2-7	TGTGCCAGCAGCTTAGCTGGGGGGACACCCTCCTACGAGCAGTACTTC	CASSLAGGTPSYEQYF
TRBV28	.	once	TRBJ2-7	TGTGCCAGCAGTTGGACCGGGCCCACCTCCCACGAGCAGTACTTC	CASSWTGPTSHEQYF
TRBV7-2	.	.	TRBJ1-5	TGTGCCAGCAGCTCCCGAGGGGCCCAGCATTTT	CASSSRGAQHF
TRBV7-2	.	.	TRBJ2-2	TGTGCCAGCAGCTTAGGCAGGGTCGGTGCCGGGGAGCTGTTTTTT	CASSLGRVGAGELFF
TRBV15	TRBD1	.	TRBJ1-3	TGTGCCACCAGCCAAAGACAGGGAGTAAGAAACACCATATATTTT	CATSQRQGVRNTIYF
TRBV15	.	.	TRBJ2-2	TGTGCCACCAGCATTGGGGGAGTTGCGTCCGGGGAGCTGTTTTTT	CATSIGGVASGELFF
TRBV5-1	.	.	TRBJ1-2	TGCGCCAGCAGCCGTGGGGTCCAGAGGGCTAACTATGGCTACACCTTC	CASSRGVQRANYGYTF
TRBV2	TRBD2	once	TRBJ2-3	TGTGCCAGCAGTGAAGGGCGCGGGAGGTTAGGTACGCAGTATTTT	CASSEGRGRLGTQYF